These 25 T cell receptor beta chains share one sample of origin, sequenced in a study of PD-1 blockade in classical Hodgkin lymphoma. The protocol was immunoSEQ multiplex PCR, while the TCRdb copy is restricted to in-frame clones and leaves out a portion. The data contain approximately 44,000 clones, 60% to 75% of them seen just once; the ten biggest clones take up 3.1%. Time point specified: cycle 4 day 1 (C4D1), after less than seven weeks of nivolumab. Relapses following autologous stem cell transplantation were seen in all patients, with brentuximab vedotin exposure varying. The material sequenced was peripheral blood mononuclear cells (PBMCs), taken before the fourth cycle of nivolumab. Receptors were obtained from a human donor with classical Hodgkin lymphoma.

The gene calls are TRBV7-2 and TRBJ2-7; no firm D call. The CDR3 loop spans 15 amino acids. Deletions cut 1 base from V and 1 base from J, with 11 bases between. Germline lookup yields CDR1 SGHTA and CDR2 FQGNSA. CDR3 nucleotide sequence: TGTGCCAGCAGCTTAGATTCCGACGGTTCCTACGAGCAGTACTTC. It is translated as CASSLDSDGSYEQYF. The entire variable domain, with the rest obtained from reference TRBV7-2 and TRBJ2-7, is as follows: GAGVSQSPSNKVTEKGKDVELRCDPISGHTALYWYRQSLGQGLEFLIYFQGNSAPDKSGLPSDRFSAERTGGSVSTLTIQRTQQEDSAVYLCASSLDSDGSYEQYFGPGTRLTVT.

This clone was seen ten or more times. In nucleotides, the CDR3 is TGTGCCAGCAGCGTAGGGACTAGCGGGAGATCTGCGGGGGAGCTGTTTTTT. This translates into CASSVGTSGRSAGELFF. The chain is built from TRBV9 and TRBJ2-2; 13 bases are a match to TRBD2. The CDR3 loop spans 17 amino acids. The trim removed 0 bases at V and 8 bases at J, leaving 7 bases unmatched. CDR1 is SGDLS and CDR2 is YYNGEE in the germline V gene.

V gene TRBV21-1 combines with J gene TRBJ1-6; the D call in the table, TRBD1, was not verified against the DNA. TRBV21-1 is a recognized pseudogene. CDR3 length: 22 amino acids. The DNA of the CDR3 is TGTGCCAGCAGCAAAATCCAGGGTGAGGACGCGAAAAAACACCGCGATAATTCACCCCTCCACTTT. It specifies CASSKIQGEDAKKHRDNSPLHF.

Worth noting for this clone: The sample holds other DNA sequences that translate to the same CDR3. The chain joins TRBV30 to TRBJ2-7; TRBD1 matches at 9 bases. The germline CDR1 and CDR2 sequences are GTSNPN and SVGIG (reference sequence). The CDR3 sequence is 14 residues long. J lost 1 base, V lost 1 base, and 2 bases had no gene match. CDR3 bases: TGTGCCTGGAGTGCCGGGACAGGGTCCTACGAGCAGTACTTC. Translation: CAWSAGTGSYEQYF.

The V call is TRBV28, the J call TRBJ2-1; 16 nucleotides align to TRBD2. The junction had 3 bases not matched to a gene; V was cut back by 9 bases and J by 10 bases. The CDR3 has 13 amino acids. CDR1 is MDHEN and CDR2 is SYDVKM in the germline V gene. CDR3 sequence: CASGTSGRDEQFF. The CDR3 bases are TGTGCCAGTGGGACTAGCGGGAGGGACGAGCAGTTCTTC.

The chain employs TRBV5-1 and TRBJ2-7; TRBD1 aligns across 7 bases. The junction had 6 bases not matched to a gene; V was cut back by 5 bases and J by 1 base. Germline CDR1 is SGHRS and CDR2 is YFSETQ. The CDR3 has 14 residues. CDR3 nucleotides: TGCGCCAGCAGATACGGGACAGAGTCCTACGAGCAGTACTTC. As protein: CASRYGTESYEQYF. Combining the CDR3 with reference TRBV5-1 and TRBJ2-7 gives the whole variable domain KAGVTQTPRYLIKTRGQQVTLSCSPISGHRSVSWYQQTPGQGLQFLFEYFSETQRNKGNFPGRFSGRQFSNSRSEMNVSTLELGDSALYLCASRYGTESYEQYFGPGTRLTVT.

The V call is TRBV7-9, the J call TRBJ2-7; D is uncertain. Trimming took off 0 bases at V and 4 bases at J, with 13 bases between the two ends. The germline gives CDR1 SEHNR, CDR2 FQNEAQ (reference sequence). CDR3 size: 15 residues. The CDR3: CASSLAGGIQYEQYF. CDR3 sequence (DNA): TGTGCCAGCAGCTTAGCGGGTGGCATCCAATACGAGCAGTACTTC.

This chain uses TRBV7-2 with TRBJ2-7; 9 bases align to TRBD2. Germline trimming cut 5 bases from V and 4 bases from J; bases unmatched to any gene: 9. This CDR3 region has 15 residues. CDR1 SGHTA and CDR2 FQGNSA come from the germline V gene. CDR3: CASSPRGGGAYEQYF. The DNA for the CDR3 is TGTGCCAGCAGCCCAAGGGGCGGGGGGGCTTACGAGCAGTACTTC.

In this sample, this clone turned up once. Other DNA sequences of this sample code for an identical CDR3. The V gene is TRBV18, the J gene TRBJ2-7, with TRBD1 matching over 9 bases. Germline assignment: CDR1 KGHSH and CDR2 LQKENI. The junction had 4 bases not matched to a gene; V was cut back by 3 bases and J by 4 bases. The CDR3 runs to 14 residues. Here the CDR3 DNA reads TGTGCCAGCTCACCCCAGGGACAGGGATACGAGCAGTACTTC. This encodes CASSPQGQGYEQYF. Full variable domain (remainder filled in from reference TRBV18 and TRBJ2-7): NAGVMQNPRHLVRRRGQEARLRCSPMKGHSHVYWYRQLPEEGLKFMVYLQKENIIDESGMPKERFSAEFPKEGPSILRIQQVVRGDSAAYFCASSPQGQGYEQYFGPGTRLTVT.

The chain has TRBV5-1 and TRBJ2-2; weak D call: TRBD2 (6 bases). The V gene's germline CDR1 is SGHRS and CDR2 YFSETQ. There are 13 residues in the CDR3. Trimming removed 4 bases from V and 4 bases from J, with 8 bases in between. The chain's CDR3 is CASSISGTGELFF. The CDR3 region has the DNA TGCGCCAGCAGCATTAGCGGCACCGGGGAGCTGTTTTTT.

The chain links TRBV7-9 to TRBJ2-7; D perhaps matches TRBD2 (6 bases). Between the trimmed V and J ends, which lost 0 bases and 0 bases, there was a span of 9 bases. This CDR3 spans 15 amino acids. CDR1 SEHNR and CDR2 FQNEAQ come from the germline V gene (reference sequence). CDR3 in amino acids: CASSLASGGSYEQYF. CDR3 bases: TGTGCCAGCAGCTTAGCTAGCGGAGGCTCCTACGAGCAGTACTTC.

The CDR3 reads CASRAGHTEAFF. The DNA of the CDR3 is TGTGCCAGCAGAGCGGGGCATACTGAAGCTTTCTTT. This chain joins TRBV28 and TRBJ1-1, with a weak D call TRBD1 (5 bases). There are 12 residues in the CDR3. Trimming cost V 6 bases and J 5 bases, with 10 bases left between them. Germline CDR1 MDHEN, CDR2 SYDVKM.

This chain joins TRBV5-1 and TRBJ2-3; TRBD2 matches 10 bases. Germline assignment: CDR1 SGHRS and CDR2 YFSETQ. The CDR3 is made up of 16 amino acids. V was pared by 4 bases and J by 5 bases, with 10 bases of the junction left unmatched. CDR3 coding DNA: TGCGCCAGCAGCCCTATAGCGGGGGGACCTGGAGATACGCAGTATTTT. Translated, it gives CASSPIAGGPGDTQYF.

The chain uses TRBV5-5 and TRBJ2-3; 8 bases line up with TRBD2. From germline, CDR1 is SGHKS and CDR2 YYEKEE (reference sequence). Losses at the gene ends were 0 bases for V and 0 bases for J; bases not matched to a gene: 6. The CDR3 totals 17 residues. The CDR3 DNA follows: TGTGCCAGCAGCTTGGGCAGCGGGGGAGCTAGCACAGATACGCAGTATTTT. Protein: CASSLGSGGASTDTQYF.

In nucleotides, the CDR3 is TGCGCCAGCAGCTTGCCCCCGGGACAAAGGAACACTGAAGCTTTCTTT. This translates into CASSLPPGQRNTEAFF. The chain combines TRBV5-1 with TRBJ1-1, with D possibly matching TRBD1 (6 bases). V was shortened by 1 base and J by 1 base, with 14 bases between the two germline ends. The CDR3 length is 16 residues. Per the germline V gene, CDR1 is SGHRS and CDR2 is YFSETQ.

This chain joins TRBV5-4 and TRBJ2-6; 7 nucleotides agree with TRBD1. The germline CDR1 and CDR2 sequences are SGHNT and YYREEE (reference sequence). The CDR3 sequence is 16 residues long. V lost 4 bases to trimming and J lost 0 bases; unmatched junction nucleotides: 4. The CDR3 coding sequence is TGTGCCAGCAGCAAAGGGACAGACTCTGGGGCCAACGTCCTGACTTTC. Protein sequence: CASSKGTDSGANVLTF. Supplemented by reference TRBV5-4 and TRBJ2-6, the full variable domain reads ETGVTQSPTHLIKTRGQQVTLRCSSQSGHNTVSWYQQALGQGPQFIFQYYREEENGRGNFPPRFSGLQFPNYSSELNVNALELDDSALYLCASSKGTDSGANVLTFGAGSRLTVL.

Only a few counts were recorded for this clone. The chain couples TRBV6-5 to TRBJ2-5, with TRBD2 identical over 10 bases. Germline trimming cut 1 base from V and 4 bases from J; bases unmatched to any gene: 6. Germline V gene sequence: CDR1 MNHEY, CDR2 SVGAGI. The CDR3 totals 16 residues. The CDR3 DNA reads TGTGCCAGCAGTTACTTGCTAGCGGGGGTAGGAGAGACCCAGTACTTC. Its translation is CASSYLLAGVGETQYF.

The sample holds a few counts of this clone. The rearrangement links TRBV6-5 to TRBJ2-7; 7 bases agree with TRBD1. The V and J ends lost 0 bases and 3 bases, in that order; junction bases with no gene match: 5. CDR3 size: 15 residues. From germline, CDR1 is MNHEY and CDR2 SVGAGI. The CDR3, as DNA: TGTGCCAGCAGTTACTCCGGGACAGATTTCTACGAGCAGTACTTC. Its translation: CASSYSGTDFYEQYF.

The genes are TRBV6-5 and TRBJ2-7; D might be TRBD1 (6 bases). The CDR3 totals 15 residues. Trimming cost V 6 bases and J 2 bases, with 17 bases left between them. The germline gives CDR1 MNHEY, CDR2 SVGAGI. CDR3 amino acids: CASSLQTGSPYEQYF. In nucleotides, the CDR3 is TGTGCCAGCAGCCTCCAAACAGGGTCCCCCTACGAGCAGTACTTC.

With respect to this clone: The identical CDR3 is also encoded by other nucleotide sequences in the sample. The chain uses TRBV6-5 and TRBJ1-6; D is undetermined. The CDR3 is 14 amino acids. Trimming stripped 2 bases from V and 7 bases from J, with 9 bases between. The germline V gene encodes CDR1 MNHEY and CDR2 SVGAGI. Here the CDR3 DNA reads TGTGCCAGCAGTTACGCGTCGCAGAATTCACCCCTCCACTTT. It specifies CASSYASQNSPLHF.

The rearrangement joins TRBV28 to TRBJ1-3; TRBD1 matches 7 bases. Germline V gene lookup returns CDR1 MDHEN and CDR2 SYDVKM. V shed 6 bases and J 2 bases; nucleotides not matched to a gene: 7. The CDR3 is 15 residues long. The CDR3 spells CASSQVGTAGNTIYF. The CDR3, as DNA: TGTGCCAGCAGCCAAGTCGGGACAGCTGGAAACACCATATATTTT.

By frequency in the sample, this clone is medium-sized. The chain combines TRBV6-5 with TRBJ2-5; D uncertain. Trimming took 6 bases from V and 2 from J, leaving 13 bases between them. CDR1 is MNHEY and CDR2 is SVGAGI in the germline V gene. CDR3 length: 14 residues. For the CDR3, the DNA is TGTGCCAGCAGCCCCGCGCGGCTTCAAGAGACCCAGTACTTC. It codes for CASSPARLQETQYF.

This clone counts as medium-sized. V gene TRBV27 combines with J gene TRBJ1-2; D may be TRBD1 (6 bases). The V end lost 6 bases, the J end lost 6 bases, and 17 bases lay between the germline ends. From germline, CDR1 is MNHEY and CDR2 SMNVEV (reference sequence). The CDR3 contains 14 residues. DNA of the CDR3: TGTGCCAGCAGACCGGGAGGGGGTTCGAATGGCTACACCTTC. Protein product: CASRPGGGSNGYTF.

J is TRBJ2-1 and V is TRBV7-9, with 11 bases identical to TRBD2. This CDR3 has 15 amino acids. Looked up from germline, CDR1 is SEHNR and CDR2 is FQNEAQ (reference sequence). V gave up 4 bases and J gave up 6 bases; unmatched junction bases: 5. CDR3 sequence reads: CASSSRLAGSNEQFF. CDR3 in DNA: TGTGCCAGCAGCTCACGACTAGCGGGAAGCAATGAGCAGTTCTTC.

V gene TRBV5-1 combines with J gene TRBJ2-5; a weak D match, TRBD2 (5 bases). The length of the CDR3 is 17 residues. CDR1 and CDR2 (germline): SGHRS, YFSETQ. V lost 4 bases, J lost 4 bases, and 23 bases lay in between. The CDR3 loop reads CASSLGAGRLKGETQYF. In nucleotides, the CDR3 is TGCGCCAGCAGCCTAGGTGCGGGCAGGCTGAAGGGAGAGACCCAGTACTTC.